This T cell receptor beta chain was sequenced during a study of cytomegalovirus exposure and HLA in healthy donors. Study observations and caveats: V- and J-gene trimming of TCR beta was linked (in a later analysis) to a missense DCLRE1C variant. In a later analysis, HLA-associated beta chains showed higher expansion and lower generation probabilities than comparable chains.

Nominally healthy donors provided the samples, though records likely missed some immune exposures. CDR1 and CDR2 (germline): LGHNT, FRNRAP. This CDR3 is built from 14 residues. The V gene lost 5 bases and the J gene lost 4 bases, with 14 bases spanning the gap. PCR amplification relied on 60 Vbeta primers (plus 13 Jbeta primers). The data were produced by immunoSEQ multiplex PCR, yet TCRdb's version contains in-frame clones alone and is incomplete. The sample contains 100,000 to 150,000 clones, approximately 8.6% of which appear only once. In regard to this clone: Its antigen is not identified.

The source is a woman aged 40 to 50 in good health and CMV-seropositive. The specimen was PBMCs. The chain uses TRBV12-5 and TRBJ2-5, with D tentatively TRBD2 (6 bases). The CDR3 spells CASGGGQGAETQYF. CDR3 coding DNA: TGTGCTAGTGGTGGAGGGCAGGGCGCAGAGACCCAGTACTTC.